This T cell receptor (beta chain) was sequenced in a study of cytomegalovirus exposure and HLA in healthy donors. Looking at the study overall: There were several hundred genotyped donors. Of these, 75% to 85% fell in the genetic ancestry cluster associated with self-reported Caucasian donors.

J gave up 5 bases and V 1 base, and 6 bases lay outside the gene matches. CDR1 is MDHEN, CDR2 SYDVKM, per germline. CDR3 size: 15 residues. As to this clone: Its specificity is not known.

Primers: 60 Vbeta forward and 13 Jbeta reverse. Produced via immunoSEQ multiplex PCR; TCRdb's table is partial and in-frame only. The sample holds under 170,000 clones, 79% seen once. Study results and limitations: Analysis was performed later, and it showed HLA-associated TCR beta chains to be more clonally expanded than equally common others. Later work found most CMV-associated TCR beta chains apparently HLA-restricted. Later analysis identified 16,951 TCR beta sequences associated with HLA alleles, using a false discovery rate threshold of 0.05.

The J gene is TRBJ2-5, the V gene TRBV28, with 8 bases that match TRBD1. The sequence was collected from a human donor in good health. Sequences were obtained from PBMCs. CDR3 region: CASSLSGGSGETQYF. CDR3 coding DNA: TGTGCCAGCAGTTTATCAGGGGGCTCTGGGGAGACCCAGTACTTC.